The 27 T cell receptor beta chains listed next were all sequenced from one sample in a study of blood T cell repertoires in COVID-19. Sequencing used immunoSEQ multiplex PCR; TCRdb keeps in-frame clones, though not all of them. Of fewer than 250,000 clones in the sample, around 83% were seen once. The sequencing sample was made of peripheral blood. These receptors were taken from a woman aged 45-60 years with acute or convalescent COVID-19.

The V and J genes are TRBV7-2 and TRBJ2-7; TRBD2 matches 9 bases. CDR1 and CDR2 (germline): SGHTA, FQGNSA. The V gene end was trimmed by 5 bases and the J gene end by 4 bases; junction bases not matched to a gene: 6. The CDR3 loop spans 14 amino acids. CDR3 sequence: CASSPWLAGYEQYF. In nucleotides, the CDR3 is TGTGCCAGCAGCCCGTGGCTAGCGGGGTACGAGCAGTACTTC.

This clone was seen a few times. CDR3 sequence: CASSWRVGSPLHF. Here the CDR3 DNA reads TGTGCCAGCAGTTGGAGGGTCGGGTCACCCCTCCACTTT. The V call is TRBV12-3 or TRBV12-4, the J call TRBJ1-6; no clear D. This CDR3 contains 13 residues. The germline V and J ends were trimmed by 4 bases and 10 bases, with 11 bases remaining between them.

The gene calls are TRBV7-9 and TRBJ1-1; D gene ambiguous. Trimming left V 3 bases short and J 1 base short, with 6 bases between. Germline CDR1 SEHNR, CDR2 FQNEAQ (reference sequence). The CDR3 is made up of 13 amino acids. The CDR3 loop is CASSFFPNTEAFF. The CDR3 coding sequence is TGTGCCAGCAGCTTCTTCCCGAACACTGAAGCTTTCTTT.

The chain employs TRBV5-6 and TRBJ1-2, with D perhaps matching TRBD1 (5 bases). The CDR3 contains 17 residues. CDR1 SGHDT and CDR2 YYEEEE come from the germline V gene. V dropped 5 bases and J dropped 1 base, with 21 bases sitting between them. CDR3 nucleotides: TGTGCCAGCAGTCATCGCGGGACTCCCTGGGGTAACTATGGCTACACCTTC. It specifies CASSHRGTPWGNYGYTF.

This clone has only a few counts. This chain links TRBV27 with TRBJ2-5; 11 nucleotides align to TRBD2. The CDR3 extends over 16 amino acids. CDR1 and CDR2 from the germline V gene are MNHEY and SMNVEV (reference sequence). J was trimmed by 3 bases and V by 0 bases; bases with no gene match: 3. The CDR3, as DNA: TGTGCCAGCAGTTTATCGACTAGCGGGAATGAAGAGACCCAGTACTTC. Its translation is CASSLSTSGNEETQYF.

The J gene is TRBJ1-3, the V gene TRBV4-1; TRBD1 aligns across 7 bases. This CDR3 spans 16 amino acids. The trim removed 2 bases at V and 4 bases at J, leaving 8 bases unmatched. Germline values: CDR1 MGHRA, CDR2 YSYEKL. Here the CDR3 reads CASSQPARDSGNTIYF. The CDR3 coding sequence is TGCGCCAGCAGCCAACCCGCCCGGGACAGCGGAAACACCATATATTTT.

The V call is TRBV5-1, the J call TRBJ2-5, with a possible D match to TRBD1 (6 bases). V lost 6 bases and J 2 bases, leaving 14 bases between the germline ends. Germline values: CDR1 SGHRS, CDR2 YFSETQ. The CDR3 runs to 14 residues. The chain's CDR3 is CASTQGKSQETQYF. CDR3 DNA sequence: TGCGCCAGCACGCAGGGGAAATCACAAGAGACCCAGTACTTC.

The chain couples TRBV18 to TRBJ2-7, with D perhaps TRBD1 (5 bases). CDR1 is KGHSH, CDR2 LQKENI, per germline. V was pared by 8 bases and J by 0 bases, with 14 bases between. The CDR3 spans 14 residues. The CDR3 is CASRPDSHSYEQYF. CDR3 DNA: TGTGCCAGCCGACCTGACAGCCACTCCTACGAGCAGTACTTC.

This clone was detected once. The gene calls are TRBV19 and TRBJ2-7; 7 nucleotides line up with TRBD1. V gave up 8 bases and J gave up 3 bases; unmatched junction bases: 1. CDR3 length equals 11 residues. The germline gives CDR1 LNHDA, CDR2 SQIVND (reference sequence). CDR3 loop: CASGQVYEQYF. CDR3 DNA sequence: TGTGCCAGTGGACAGGTCTACGAGCAGTACTTC.

The chain carries TRBV4-1 and TRBJ1-5; possible D gene TRBD1, 5 bases. Trimming removed 0 bases from V and 5 bases from J, with 8 bases in between. The CDR3 sequence is 14 residues long. Looked up from germline, CDR1 is MGHRA and CDR2 is YSYEKL. The CDR3 DNA reads as TGCGCCAGCAGCCAAGAAGGGGATTATCAGCCCCAGCATTTT. Its protein product is CASSQEGDYQPQHF.

The chain joins TRBV7-9 to TRBJ1-3; 8 bases line up with TRBD1. CDR1 and CDR2 (germline): SEHNR, FQNEAQ (reference sequence). The CDR3 sequence is 18 residues long. Losses at the gene ends were 3 bases for V and 6 bases for J; bases not matched to a gene: 16. For the CDR3, the DNA is TGTGCCAGCAGCTTCCCCCCCATCTGGACAGGGAGTCCAAACACCATATATTTT. It translates to CASSFPPIWTGSPNTIYF. Full variable domain (outside the CDR3, taken from reference TRBV7-9 and TRBJ1-3): DTGVSQNPRHKITKRGQNVTFRCDPISEHNRLYWYRQTLGQGPEFLTYFQNEAQLEKSRLLSDRFSAERPKGSFSTLEIQRTEQGDSAMYLCASSFPPIWTGSPNTIYFGEGSWLTVV.

The J gene is TRBJ2-5, the V gene TRBV6-2 or TRBV6-3; D may be TRBD1 (5 bases). Germline CDR1 MNHEY, CDR2 SVGEGT. V was cut by 6 bases and J by 2 bases, with 13 bases left in between. CDR3 length: 14 amino acids. The chain's CDR3 is CASRPRQFQETQYF. CDR3 bases: TGTGCCAGCAGGCCTAGACAGTTTCAAGAGACCCAGTACTTC.

This chain links TRBV2 with TRBJ2-2, with D uncertain. The V gene's germline CDR1 is SNHLY and CDR2 FYNNEI. V was trimmed by 8 bases and J by 2 bases, leaving 6 bases between them. This CDR3 spans 12 amino acids. The CDR3 here is CASSLNTGELFF. DNA for the CDR3: TGTGCCAGCTCACTTAACACCGGGGAGCTGTTTTTT.

The J gene is TRBJ2-2, the V gene TRBV25-1, with a weak D call TRBD2 (5 bases). V lost 8 bases to trimming and J lost 7 bases, with 11 bases between them. The CDR3 has 12 amino acids. Germline lookup yields CDR1 MGHDK and CDR2 SYGVNS. CDR3 nucleotides: TGTGCCAGCCGCCTACTAGGCGGGGAGCTGTTTTTT. Its translation: CASRLLGGELFF.

This clone was counted between two and nine times. This rearrangement joins TRBV19 to TRBJ1-5, with TRBD1 matching 10 bases. The CDR3 covers 15 residues. Germline values: CDR1 LNHDA, CDR2 SQIVND (reference sequence). The V segment lost 3 bases and the J segment 7 bases; nucleotides outside the gene matches: 6. The CDR3 protein is CASSMDRGLRQPQHF. In DNA, the CDR3 is TGTGCCAGTAGTATGGACAGGGGGTTGAGACAGCCCCAGCATTTT.

In this sample, this clone turned up once. J is TRBJ2-7 and V is TRBV18; 10 positions agree with TRBD2. The V and J ends lost 3 bases and 5 bases, in that order; junction bases with no gene match: 10. From germline, CDR1 is KGHSH and CDR2 LQKENI. This CDR3 contains 16 residues. The CDR3 region has the DNA TGTGCCAGCTCACCCTTAGCGGGAGGCCCCCCCAACGAGCAGTACTTC. This encodes CASSPLAGGPPNEQYF.

The count of this clone is one. CDR3 protein: CASSFGLGGKLFF. The DNA for the CDR3 is TGTGCCAGCAGCTTTGGTCTCGGTGGAAAACTGTTTTTT. The chain employs TRBV5-5 and TRBJ1-4; no clear D gene. The germline V and J ends were trimmed by 2 bases and 10 bases, with 12 bases remaining between them. Germline lookup yields CDR1 SGHKS and CDR2 YYEKEE (reference sequence). The CDR3 runs 13 residues.

The chain employs TRBV7-9 and TRBJ1-5; the D is unclear. CDR3 length: 14 amino acids. The germline V gene encodes CDR1 SEHNR and CDR2 FQNEAQ (reference sequence). Trimming removed 1 base from V and 11 bases from J, with 15 bases in between. CDR3 nucleotides: TGTGCCAGCAGCTTAGACGCTCCAAGCCCGGCCCAGCATTTT. Amino acid sequence: CASSLDAPSPAQHF.

The V call is TRBV7-9, the J call TRBJ1-1; 8 nucleotides align to TRBD1. CDR3 length equals 14 residues. The J segment lost 4 bases and the V segment lost 2 bases, leaving 3 bases of the junction unmatched. Per the germline V gene, CDR1 is SEHNR and CDR2 is FQNEAQ (reference sequence). CDR3 sequence (DNA): TGTGCCAGCAGCTTATCAGGGGGCGGCACTGAAGCTTTCTTT. It encodes CASSLSGGGTEAFF.

This clone was detected only a few times. The rearrangement joins TRBV5-1 to TRBJ1-1; TRBD1 might be the D (5 bases). The germline gives CDR1 SGHRS, CDR2 YFSETQ. The ends were cut back, 0 bases at V and 6 bases at J, with 21 bases in the middle. This CDR3 comprises 17 residues. In DNA, the CDR3 is TGCGCCAGCAGCTTGGTAGCAGGGCCACAAAGGGTGGCTGAAGCTTTCTTT. The encoded protein is CASSLVAGPQRVAEAFF. The complete variable domain, with remaining parts taken from reference TRBV5-1 and TRBJ1-1, reads KAGVTQTPRYLIKTRGQQVTLSCSPISGHRSVSWYQQTPGQGLQFLFEYFSETQRNKGNFPGRFSGRQFSNSRSEMNVSTLELGDSALYLCASSLVAGPQRVAEAFFGQGTRLTVV.

This sequence joins TRBV5-6 and TRBJ1-2; D is unresolved. Trimming stripped 5 bases from V and 0 bases from J, with 8 bases between. The germline CDR1 and CDR2 sequences are SGHDT and YYEEEE. The CDR3 runs 13 residues. The CDR3 sequence: CASSQVTNYGYTF. The CDR3 DNA sequence: TGTGCCAGCAGTCAGGTGACTAACTATGGCTACACCTTC.

The chain employs TRBV5-1 and TRBJ2-3; 7 nucleotides align to TRBD1. CDR1 and CDR2 (germline): SGHRS, YFSETQ. The length of the CDR3 is 17 residues. With 0 bases clipped from V and 5 bases from J, the junction kept 12 bases outside the gene matches. This CDR3 reads CASSLVRGRPMGDTQYF. The CDR3 nucleotides read TGCGCCAGCAGCTTGGTGAGGGGGCGACCAATGGGAGATACGCAGTATTTT.

The rearrangement uses TRBV7-9 and TRBJ2-4; 9 bases are a match to TRBD1. Germline V gene lookup returns CDR1 SEHNR and CDR2 FQNEAQ (reference sequence). The CDR3 contains 16 residues. Trimming removed 3 bases from V and 3 bases from J; junction bases left unmatched: 6. The CDR3 spells CASSLGWGQGKNIQYF. DNA for the CDR3: TGTGCCAGCAGCTTGGGCTGGGGACAGGGCAAAAACATTCAGTACTTC.

This chain connects TRBV9 to TRBJ1-6; 9 nucleotides line up with TRBD1. The CDR3 loop spans 17 amino acids. J gave up 0 bases and V 3 bases, and 4 bases lay outside the gene matches. Germline V gene data show CDR1 as SGDLS and CDR2 as YYNGEE. For the CDR3, the DNA is TGTGCCAGCAGCGCTGGACAGGGGTCCTCCTATAATTCACCCCTCCACTTT. Translated: CASSAGQGSSYNSPLHF.

This chain uses TRBV6-4 with TRBJ2-2; 10 nucleotides align to TRBD1. V lost 5 bases to trimming and J lost 7 bases; unmatched junction nucleotides: 7. This CDR3 contains 15 residues. From germline, CDR1 is MRHNA and CDR2 SNTAGT. The CDR3 DNA follows: TGTGCCAGCAGTTCCGACAGGGGGCATGACGGGGAGCTGTTTTTT. Protein sequence: CASSSDRGHDGELFF.

The chain carries TRBV5-1 and TRBJ2-7, with 9 bases aligning to TRBD1. This CDR3 contains 15 residues. Per the germline V gene, CDR1 is SGHRS and CDR2 is YFSETQ. V trimming: 0 bases; J trimming: 5 bases; junction bases outside the gene matches: 6. The CDR3 coding sequence is TGCGCCAGCAGCTTGGCGGGACAGGGTATGAACGAGCAGTACTTC. Translating it yields CASSLAGQGMNEQYF.

CDR3 amino acids: CASSYSRTNYGYTF. CDR3 DNA sequence: TGTGCCAGCAGTTACTCGAGAACTAACTATGGCTACACCTTC. V is TRBV6-2 or TRBV6-3 and J is TRBJ1-2; D not resolved. The CDR3 runs 14 residues. Trimming took off 0 bases at V and 0 bases at J, with 5 bases between the two ends. From germline, CDR1 is MNHEY and CDR2 SVGEGT.